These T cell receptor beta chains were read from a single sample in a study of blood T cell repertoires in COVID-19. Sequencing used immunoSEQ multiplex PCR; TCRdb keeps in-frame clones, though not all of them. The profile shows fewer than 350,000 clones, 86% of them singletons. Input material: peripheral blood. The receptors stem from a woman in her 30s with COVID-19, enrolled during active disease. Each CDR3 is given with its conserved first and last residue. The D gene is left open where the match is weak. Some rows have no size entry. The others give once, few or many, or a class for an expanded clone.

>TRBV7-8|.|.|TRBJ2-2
TGTGCCAGCAGCTTAGCAGGAGATAACACCGGGGAGCTGTTTTTT
CASSLAGDNTGELFF
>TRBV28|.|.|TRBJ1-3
TGTGCCAGCAGTTTTAGCTCTGGAAACACCATATATTTT
CASSFSSGNTIYF
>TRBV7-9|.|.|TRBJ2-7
TGTGCCAGCAGCTCCTTTACCTACTGGTGGTACTTC
CASSSFTYWWYF
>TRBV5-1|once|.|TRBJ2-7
TGCGCCAGCAGCTTGTGGGGGCGCAGACACGAGCAGTACTTC
CASSLWGRRHEQYF
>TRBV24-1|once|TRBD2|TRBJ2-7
TGTGCCACCAGTGATCCCCCAGGACTAGCGGGGGGGTACGAGCAGTACTTC
CATSDPPGLAGGYEQYF
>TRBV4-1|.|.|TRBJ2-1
TGCGCCAGCAGCCCCCTGCCCGGTAATGAGCAGTTCTTC
CASSPLPGNEQFF
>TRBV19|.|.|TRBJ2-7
TGTGCCAGTAACCCGACAGGCGTAAATGCCTACGAGCAGTACTTC
CASNPTGVNAYEQYF
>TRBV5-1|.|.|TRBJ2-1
TGCGCCAGCAGCTGGGAGGGGGGTTACAATGAGCAGTTCTTC
CASSWEGGYNEQFF
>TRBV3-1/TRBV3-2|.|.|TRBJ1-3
TGTGCCAGCAGCCAATCCCACTCTGGAAACACCATATATTTT
CASSQSHSGNTIYF
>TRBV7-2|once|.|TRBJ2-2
TGTGCCAGCAGCCGGAGGGGGGGTACAGGGATTAACACCGGGGAGCTGTTTTTT
CASSRRGGTGINTGELFF
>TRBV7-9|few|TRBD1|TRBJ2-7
TGTGCCAGCAGCTTAGGAGACAGGGGGTACGAGCAGTACTTC
CASSLGDRGYEQYF
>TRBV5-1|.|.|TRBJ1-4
TGCGCCAGCAGCTTGACTGCGCGGGTTAGCGGTGAAAAACTGTTTTTT
CASSLTARVSGEKLFF
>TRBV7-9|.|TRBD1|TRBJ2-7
TGTGCCAGCAGCTCCCGGGACAGGGGGCGCGGTTCCTACGAGCAGTACTTC
CASSSRDRGRGSYEQYF
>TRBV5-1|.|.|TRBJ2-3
TGCGCCAGCAGCCCTGGATCGTCTCGGGACACAGATACGCAGTATTTT
CASSPGSSRDTDTQYF
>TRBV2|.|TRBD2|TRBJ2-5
TGTGCCAGCAGTGCTGTAGGACTAGCCCAAGAGACCCAGTACTTC
CASSAVGLAQETQYF
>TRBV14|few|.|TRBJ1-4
TGTGCCAGCAGCCAAGTGGCGGGTGCAACTAATGAAAAACTGTTTTTT
CASSQVAGATNEKLFF
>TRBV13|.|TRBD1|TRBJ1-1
TGTGCCAGCAGCCCTCAGGGGGCCGGGACTGAAGCTTTCTTT
CASSPQGAGTEAFF
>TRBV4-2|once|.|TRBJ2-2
TGTGCCAGCAGCCAAGCCCGGAGCGGGGAGCTGTTTTTT
CASSQARSGELFF
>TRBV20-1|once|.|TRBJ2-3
TGCAGTGCTAGTAGGAGGACCGATACGCAGTATTTT
CSASRRTDTQYF
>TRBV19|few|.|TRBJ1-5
TGTGCCAGCCCCCGGGAGGGAAATCAGCCCCAGCATTTT
CASPREGNQPQHF
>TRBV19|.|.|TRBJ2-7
TGTGCCAGTAGTTGGGGGGACTCCTACGAGCAGTACTTC
CASSWGDSYEQYF
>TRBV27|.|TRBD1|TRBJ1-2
TGTGCCAGCAACCCGGGACAGGGGGTTCATGGCTACACCTTC
CASNPGQGVHGYTF
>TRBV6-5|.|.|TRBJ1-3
TGTGCCAGCAGTTACCAGGGCTCCCACTCTGGAAACACCATATATTTT
CASSYQGSHSGNTIYF
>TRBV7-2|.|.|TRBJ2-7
TGTGCCAGCAGCTTAGGTTTTCGGACTGTCTCCTACGAGCAGTACTTC
CASSLGFRTVSYEQYF
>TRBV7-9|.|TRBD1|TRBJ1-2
TGTGCCAGCAGCTCCGGGACAGGGGAAGACAACTATGGCTACACCTTC
CASSSGTGEDNYGYTF
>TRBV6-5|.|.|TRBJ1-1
TGTGCCAGCCGACACCGGACTGAAGCTTTCTTT
CASRHRTEAFF
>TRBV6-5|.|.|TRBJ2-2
TGTGCCAGCACTCAACTAACGCCTCGGGGGGAGCTGTTTTTT
CASTQLTPRGELFF
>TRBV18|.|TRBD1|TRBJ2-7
TGTGCCAGCTCAGTCGGGGACAGGGGATACGAGCAGTACTTC
CASSVGDRGYEQYF
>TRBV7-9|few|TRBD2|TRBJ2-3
TGTGCCAGCCCAGGGTGGCGGGAGGTGCCCACAGATACGCAGTATTTT
CASPGWREVPTDTQYF
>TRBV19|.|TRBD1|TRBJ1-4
TGTGCCAGTAGTCCCAGGGGGGCAACTAATGAAAAACTGTTTTTT
CASSPRGATNEKLFF
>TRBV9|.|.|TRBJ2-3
TGTGCCAGCAGCGTGGGAGTCACAGATACGCAGTATTTT
CASSVGVTDTQYF